The next 21 T cell receptor beta chains were all read from a single sample in a study of T cells after yellow fever vaccination. TCRdb fed the 5' RACE reads into MiXCR, producing one record per CDR3 protein. The sample shows a few hundred thousand distinct CDR3 sequences, 19% of them seen only once. Here the sequenced sample was PBMCs, taken 15 days after the yellow fever booster vaccination. The receptors derive from a young man who received the YFV17D yellow fever vaccine.

This chain joins TRBV19 and TRBJ2-7; D gene uncertain. Trimming took off 1 base at V and 2 bases at J, with 6 bases between the two ends. CDR1 is LNHDA, CDR2 SQIVND, per germline (reference sequence). The CDR3 contains 13 residues. The CDR3 DNA reads as TGTGCCAGTAGTATAGGAGGAACCTACGAGCAGTACTTC. Amino acid sequence: CASSIGGTYEQYF.

This clonotype appeared once. V gene TRBV18 combines with J gene TRBJ2-7; no clear D gene. V was cut by 0 bases and J by 2 bases, with 8 bases left in between. Germline lookup yields CDR1 KGHSH and CDR2 LQKENI. This CDR3 has 14 residues. In DNA form, the CDR3 reads TGTGCCAGCTCACCACCATACGAAGCCTACGAGCAGTACTTC. Its translation is CASSPPYEAYEQYF.

This clonotype showed up many times. This chain connects TRBV5-1 to TRBJ2-1; no clear D. V lost 3 bases to trimming and J lost 4 bases, with 8 bases between them. This CDR3 comprises 13 residues. The germline V gene encodes CDR1 SGHRS and CDR2 YFSETQ. The CDR3 sequence is CASSSAAYNEQFF. CDR3 DNA: TGCGCCAGCAGCTCGGCCGCGTACAATGAGCAGTTCTTC.

There are a few counts of this clonotype. The chain links TRBV29-1 to TRBJ2-5; no firm D call. The germline CDR1 and CDR2 sequences are SQVTM and ANQGSEA. The V and J ends lost 5 bases and 1 base respectively, with 8 bases between them. The CDR3 is 12 amino acids. The CDR3 DNA follows: TGCAGCGTTAACGTGGGCCAAGAGACCCAGTACTTC. It is translated as CSVNVGQETQYF.

The V gene is TRBV5-6, the J gene TRBJ2-7; D tentatively fits TRBD1 or TRBD2 (6 bases each). The CDR3 length is 13 residues. Germline-derived CDR1 and CDR2 are SGHDT and YYEEEE. V lost 4 bases and J lost 6, with 14 bases in between. CDR3 loop: CASSPGGSLEQYF. CDR3 in DNA: TGTGCCAGCAGCCCCGGGGGCAGCCTCGAGCAGTACTTC.

This chain joins TRBV5-6 and TRBJ2-1; D is uncertain. CDR3 length: 15 amino acids. V was clipped by 7 bases and J by 3 bases, with 17 bases between them. The germline CDR1 and CDR2 sequences are SGHDT and YYEEEE. The CDR3 sequence: CASGPRLASYNEQFF. The CDR3 DNA reads as TGTGCCAGCGGCCCCAGACTCGCGAGCTACAATGAGCAGTTCTTC.

Comment on this clonotype: Its ends do not fully match the called genes, so a read error is possible. This chain links TRBV6-5 with TRBJ2-1, with no clear D. Germline values: CDR1 MNHEY, CDR2 SVGAGI. This CDR3 is built from 12 residues. In DNA, the CDR3 is TGTGCCAGCAGTTACTCCAACAATGAGCAGTTCTTC. It specifies CASSYSNNEQFF.

This clonotype has a handful of counts. The V and J genes are TRBV20-1 and TRBJ2-1; D ambiguous. The V and J ends lost 4 bases and 10 bases respectively, with 11 bases between them. The CDR3 loop spans 11 amino acids. Germline CDR1 reads DFQATT; CDR2 reads SNEGSKA (reference sequence). The CDR3 DNA reads as TGCAGTGCTAAAGTCCGGCGAGAGCAGTTCTTC. Protein: CSAKVRREQFF.

The V and J genes are TRBV6-2 or TRBV6-3 and TRBJ2-2; 9 bases match TRBD1. With 8 bases clipped from V and 5 bases from J, the junction kept 9 bases outside the gene matches. The CDR3 sequence is 15 residues long. CDR1 and CDR2 (germline): MNHEY, SVGEGT. The CDR3 protein is CASLSGTGTTGELFF. CDR3 coding DNA: TGTGCCAGCTTATCTGGGACAGGGACTACCGGGGAGCTGTTTTTT.

V gene TRBV5-1 combines with J gene TRBJ2-3; TRBD1 matches 11 bases. The V gene end was trimmed by 4 bases and the J gene end by 0 bases; junction bases not matched to a gene: 4. There are 16 residues in the CDR3. Germline lookup yields CDR1 SGHRS and CDR2 YFSETQ. The CDR3 DNA sequence: TGCGCCAGCAGCGGCGGACAGGGGGCTAGCACAGATACGCAGTATTTT. Translating it yields CASSGGQGASTDTQYF.

Here the CDR3 reads CASSLSLAGNLEQYF. The CDR3 DNA reads TGTGCCAGCAGTTTAAGTCTAGCGGGAAACCTCGAGCAGTACTTC. The chain links TRBV12-3 or TRBV12-4 to TRBJ2-7; 9 nucleotides agree with TRBD2. J lost 6 bases, V lost 2 bases, and 8 bases had no gene match. The CDR3 is made up of 15 amino acids.

This rearrangement joins TRBV20-1 to TRBJ1-4; D is perhaps TRBD1 (5 bases). Per germline, CDR1 DFQATT and CDR2 SNEGSKA (reference sequence). V was shortened by 4 bases and J by 8 bases, with 11 bases between the two germline ends. CDR3 length: 12 residues. The CDR3: CSAIGVGEKLFF. For the CDR3, the DNA is TGCAGTGCTATAGGGGTGGGGGAAAAACTGTTTTTT.

This clonotype was counted only a few times. The J gene is TRBJ2-5, the V gene TRBV3-1; D is possibly TRBD1 (6 bases). The CDR3 has 15 amino acids. Trimming pared 4 bases from V and 1 base from J, leaving 13 bases between. Germline V gives CDR1 LGHDT, CDR2 YNNKEL (reference sequence). In nucleotides, the CDR3 is TGTGCCAGCAGCCTCGCAATGGGGGCCCAAGAGACCCAGTACTTC. Residues: CASSLAMGAQETQYF.

The CDR3 here is CASSPVSGSFDEQFF. The CDR3 DNA is TGCGCCAGCAGCCCTGTTTCCGGCAGCTTCGATGAGCAGTTCTTC. This chain links TRBV5-1 with TRBJ2-1; no firm D call. This CDR3 comprises 15 residues. Looked up from germline, CDR1 is SGHRS and CDR2 is YFSETQ. Trimming stripped 4 bases from V and 8 bases from J, with 19 bases between.

The chain couples TRBV20-1 to TRBJ2-1; D ambiguous. V shed 3 bases and J shed 6 bases, with 9 bases lying between them. CDR1 DFQATT and CDR2 SNEGSKA come from the germline V gene (reference sequence). This CDR3 region has 12 residues. CDR3 amino acids: CSARGHSNEQFF. The CDR3 DNA reads as TGCAGTGCTAGGGGCCATAGCAATGAGCAGTTCTTC.

The CDR3 sequence: CASSPLDVSDTQYF. Here the CDR3 DNA reads TGTGCCAGCTCACCACTAGACGTATCAGATACGCAGTATTTT. The V and J genes are TRBV18 and TRBJ2-3, with D unresolved. The CDR3 extends over 14 amino acids. CDR1 and CDR2 (germline): KGHSH, LQKENI. Trimming took off 1 base at V and 4 bases at J, with 9 bases between the two ends.

The CDR3 region has the DNA TGTGCCAGCAGCTACATCCATTCGTTCCCCGGGACAGGGGTCGAGCAGTACTTC. It is translated as CASSYIHSFPGTGVEQYF. The genes are TRBV11-2 and TRBJ2-7, with TRBD1 matching over 10 bases. V dropped 4 bases and J dropped 6; count of bases not matched to a gene: 18. The CDR3 loop spans 18 amino acids. Germline V gene sequence: CDR1 SGHAT, CDR2 FQNNGV.

This clonotype has just a few counts. The chain couples TRBV9 to TRBJ1-2; 7 nucleotides agree with TRBD1. Trimming at V came to 3 bases and at J to 4 bases, leaving 3 bases not matched to a gene. The CDR3 has 13 residues. Germline loops: CDR1 SGDLS, CDR2 YYNGEE. This chain's CDR3 is CASSARDSYGYTF. CDR3 DNA: TGTGCCAGCAGCGCCAGGGACAGCTATGGCTACACCTTC.

Only a few counts were recorded for this clonotype. J is TRBJ2-5 and V is TRBV11-2, with 10 nucleotides matching TRBD2. The V gene end was trimmed by 1 base and the J gene end by 5 bases; junction bases not matched to a gene: 7. The CDR3 has 16 residues. The germline V gene has CDR1 SGHAT and CDR2 FQNNGV. The chain's CDR3 is CASSLGRLAGEETQYF. The CDR3 coding sequence is TGTGCCAGCAGCTTAGGGCGGCTAGCGGGAGAGGAGACCCAGTACTTC. Using reference TRBV11-2 and TRBJ2-5 for the parts outside the CDR3, the full variable domain is EAGVAQSPRYKIIEKRQSVAFWCNPISGHATLYWYQQILGQGPKLLIQFQNNGVVDDSQLPKDRFSAERLKGVDSTLKIQPAKLEDSAVYLCASSLGRLAGEETQYFGPGTRLLVL.

The V gene is TRBV7-3, the J gene TRBJ2-5, with D uncertain. V lost 5 bases and J lost 1, with 11 bases in between. This CDR3 is 14 amino acids long. From germline, CDR1 is SGHTA and CDR2 FQGTGA. CDR3 DNA: TGTGCCAGCAGCCCCCCGGGTCCCCAAGAGACCCAGTACTTC. Translated, it gives CASSPPGPQETQYF.

This clonotype was seen a few times. The chain employs TRBV6-2 or TRBV6-3 and TRBJ2-7, with D uncertain. Germline CDR1 and CDR2: MNHEY and SVGEGT. V was shortened by 0 bases and J by 0 bases, with 9 bases between the two germline ends. The CDR3 totals 15 residues. The CDR3 spells CASSYSLMSSYEQYF. CDR3 nucleotides: TGTGCCAGCAGTTACTCTCTTATGAGCTCCTACGAGCAGTACTTC.